This record concerns one T cell receptor beta chain sequence. CDR1 and CDR2 (germline): MNHEY, SVGAGI. Trimming took off 2 bases at V and 3 bases at J, with 11 bases between the two ends. The CDR3 is made up of 14 amino acids. Sequencing was performed with immunoSEQ multiplex PCR; in TCRdb, only in-frame clones are kept and a portion is missing. Among 250,000 to 300,000 clones listed, 94% were seen once. The data are from a study of T cell responses to AZD1222 COVID-19 vaccine. This TCR came from an adult who received the AZD1222 COVID-19 vaccine. The chain combines TRBV6-5 with TRBJ2-7; D is unresolved. The specimen comprised peripheral blood, sampled 28 days after the second AZD1222 dose. CDR3 region: CASSYKNYHYEQYF. In DNA, the CDR3 is TGTGCCAGCAGTTACAAAAACTATCACTACGAGCAGTACTTC.